The 23 T cell receptor beta chains below all came from one sample that was sequenced in a study of siplizumab effects on memory and regulatory T cells. Only in-frame clones appear in the TCRdb table, and some are missing; sequencing was by immunoSEQ multiplex PCR. The sample has 100,000 or so clones, about 93% seen once. The sequencing sample was made of CD4+ T cells sorted from blood. The receptors derive from a human donor in good health.

Of note for this clone: In the same sample, other DNA sequences code for this CDR3. The chain links TRBV5-1 to TRBJ2-5; a possible D gene is TRBD2 (6 bases). Trimming pared 4 bases from V and 4 bases from J, leaving 8 bases between. The CDR3 runs 12 residues. CDR1 is SGHRS, CDR2 YFSETQ, per germline. Here the CDR3 DNA reads TGCGCCAGCAGCCCCGGGGGAGAGACCCAGTACTTC. This gives the protein CASSPGGETQYF.

This chain links TRBV18 with TRBJ1-1, with a tentative D call TRBD1 (5 bases). Germline values: CDR1 KGHSH, CDR2 LQKENI. Trimming took 4 bases from V and 5 from J, leaving 14 bases between them. The CDR3 spans 14 residues. This CDR3 reads CASSQSRGGTEAFF. DNA of the CDR3: TGTGCCAGCTCACAGAGTAGGGGTGGGACTGAAGCTTTCTTT.

DNA of the CDR3: TGTGCCAGCAGCCAAGAGTCTACCCGCGGGGATACGCAGTATTTT. Amino acid sequence: CASSQESTRGDTQYF. The chain recombines TRBV4-2 with TRBJ2-3, with a possible D match to TRBD2 (5 bases). CDR1 LGHNA and CDR2 YNFKEQ come from the germline V gene. Trimming pared 0 bases from V and 6 bases from J, leaving 13 bases between. The CDR3 runs to 15 residues.

The genes are TRBV18 and TRBJ2-7; no reliable D call. The CDR3 length is 12 residues. Between the trimmed V and J ends, which lost 5 bases and 0 bases, there was a span of 5 bases. The germline CDR1 and CDR2 sequences are KGHSH and LQKENI. DNA for the CDR3: TGTGCCAGCTCATCCAGCTCCTACGAGCAGTACTTC. This encodes CASSSSSYEQYF. Combining the CDR3 with reference TRBV18 and TRBJ2-7 gives the whole variable domain NAGVMQNPRHLVRRRGQEARLRCSPMKGHSHVYWYRQLPEEGLKFMVYLQKENIIDESGMPKERFSAEFPKEGPSILRIQQVVRGDSAAYFCASSSSSYEQYFGPGTRLTVT.

CDR3 amino acids: CASSDMAGELFF. The CDR3 DNA reads as TGTGCCAGCAGTGATATGGCCGGGGAGCTGTTTTTT. The genes are TRBV6-1 and TRBJ2-2; D is unresolved. The CDR3 loop spans 12 amino acids. The germline V gene has CDR1 MNHNS and CDR2 SASEGT. V was shortened by 3 bases and J by 6 bases, with 5 bases between the two germline ends.

The rearrangement joins TRBV11-2 to TRBJ1-3; D call uncertain. The CDR3 is 17 amino acids. V lost 2 bases to trimming and J lost 0 bases, with 14 bases between them. CDR1 and CDR2 from the germline V gene are SGHAT and FQNNGV. For the CDR3, the DNA is TGTGCCAGCAGCTTATTTCGGGTTTCGGACTCTGGAAACACCATATATTTT. Translation gives CASSLFRVSDSGNTIYF. The variable domain in full, completed from reference TRBV11-2 and TRBJ1-3, reads EAGVAQSPRYKIIEKRQSVAFWCNPISGHATLYWYQQILGQGPKLLIQFQNNGVVDDSQLPKDRFSAERLKGVDSTLKIQPAKLEDSAVYLCASSLFRVSDSGNTIYFGEGSWLTVV.

This sequence joins TRBV11-2 and TRBJ1-4; a weak D match, TRBD1 (5 bases). The CDR3 has 16 residues. The V gene lost 5 bases and the J gene lost 1 base, with 14 bases spanning the gap. In germline, CDR1 is SGHAT, CDR2 FQNNGV. The CDR3: CASSRRDGLTNEKLFF. CDR3 nucleotides: TGTGCCAGCAGCCGCCGGGACGGATTAACTAATGAAAAACTGTTTTTT.

The chain uses TRBV19 and TRBJ2-7, with D unclear. The CDR3 length is 13 residues. Germline V gene sequence: CDR1 LNHDA, CDR2 SQIVND (reference sequence). V lost 1 base and J lost 1, with 5 bases in between. CDR3 region: CASSIARSYEQYF. The CDR3 DNA reads as TGTGCCAGTAGTATAGCGAGGTCCTACGAGCAGTACTTC.

The rearrangement uses TRBV5-1 and TRBJ1-6; 10 positions match TRBD1. CDR3 length: 15 residues. The ends lost 0 bases at V and 6 bases at J; junction bases unmatched: 0. CDR1 and CDR2 from the germline V gene are SGHRS and YFSETQ. DNA of the CDR3: TGCGCCAGCAGCTTGGGACAGGGGGCTAATTCACCCCTCCACTTT. It translates to CASSLGQGANSPLHF.

The rearrangement joins TRBV30 to TRBJ2-1; unclear D gene. In germline, CDR1 is GTSNPN, CDR2 SVGIG (reference sequence). CDR3 length equals 11 residues. V shed 3 bases and J shed 4 bases, with 4 bases lying between them. CDR3 sequence reads: CAWRAYNEQFF. CDR3 nucleotide sequence: TGTGCCTGGAGGGCTTACAATGAGCAGTTCTTC.

The genes are TRBV4-1 and TRBJ2-7; 9 nucleotides line up with TRBD2. The CDR3 covers 16 residues. Germline trimming cut 1 base from V and 4 bases from J; bases unmatched to any gene: 8. The V gene's germline CDR1 is MGHRA and CDR2 YSYEKL. The CDR3 is CASSQGGPSGIYEQYF. In DNA, the CDR3 is TGCGCCAGCAGCCAAGGTGGGCCTAGCGGGATATACGAGCAGTACTTC.

This chain joins TRBV5-1 and TRBJ1-4; weak D call: TRBD1 (6 bases). Per germline, CDR1 SGHRS and CDR2 YFSETQ. The CDR3 is 14 residues long. V lost 4 bases and J 4 bases, leaving 11 bases between the germline ends. CDR3 DNA sequence: TGCGCCAGCAGCGAGGGACAACTTAATGAAAAACTGTTTTTT. It specifies CASSEGQLNEKLFF.

The genes are TRBV19 and TRBJ1-5; 9 bases agree with TRBD1. Trimming removed 3 bases from V and 7 bases from J; junction bases left unmatched: 7. The CDR3 is made up of 15 amino acids. CDR1 and CDR2 from the germline V gene are LNHDA and SQIVND (reference sequence). As DNA, the CDR3 is TGTGCCAGTAGTATGGCCCCCGGGACAGGGCAGCCCCAGCATTTT. Translated: CASSMAPGTGQPQHF.

J is TRBJ2-7 and V is TRBV7-9, with D unresolved. CDR1 SEHNR and CDR2 FQNEAQ come from the germline V gene (reference sequence). The V end lost 2 bases, the J end lost 6 bases, and 14 bases lay between the germline ends. This CDR3 spans 14 amino acids. For the CDR3, the DNA is TGTGCCAGCAGCTTAAATTTCGGCGAAGGCGAGCAGTACTTC. It encodes CASSLNFGEGEQYF. Full variable domain (outside the CDR3, taken from reference TRBV7-9 and TRBJ2-7): DTGVSQNPRHKITKRGQNVTFRCDPISEHNRLYWYRQTLGQGPEFLTYFQNEAQLEKSRLLSDRFSAERPKGSFSTLEIQRTEQGDSAMYLCASSLNFGEGEQYFGPGTRLTVT.

This clone was found once. The rearrangement links TRBV19 to TRBJ1-4; TRBD1 agrees at 7 bases. Germline CDR1 reads LNHDA; CDR2 reads SQIVND (reference sequence). The ends lost 7 bases at V and 5 bases at J; junction bases unmatched: 10. This CDR3 is 15 amino acids long. DNA for the CDR3: TGTGCCAGTACCGGGGGGACAGCGAGGAATGAAAAACTGTTTTTT. It yields the protein CASTGGTARNEKLFF. The whole variable domain, filled in from reference TRBV19 and TRBJ1-4, reads DGGITQSPKYLFRKEGQNVTLSCEQNLNHDAMYWYRQDPGQGLRLIYYSQIVNDFQKGDIAEGYSVSREKKESFPLTVTSAQKNPTAFYLCASTGGTARNEKLFFGSGTQLSVL.

V is TRBV30 and J is TRBJ2-6, with 8 bases aligning to TRBD2. Germline V gives CDR1 GTSNPN, CDR2 SVGIG (reference sequence). Germline trimming cut 2 bases from V and 0 bases from J; bases unmatched to any gene: 3. This CDR3 has 16 amino acids. DNA of the CDR3: TGTGCCTGGAGTCCCGGGGGGGCCTCTGGGGCCAACGTCCTGACTTTC. Translating gives CAWSPGGASGANVLTF.

This sequence joins TRBV19 and TRBJ1-5; 8 bases agree with TRBD1. CDR1 is LNHDA and CDR2 is SQIVND in the germline V gene (reference sequence). The V and J ends lost 5 bases and 7 bases, in that order; junction bases with no gene match: 7. The CDR3 contains 14 residues. The CDR3 DNA reads as TGTGCCAGTAGTGTGACAGGGGATTGGCAGCCCCAGCATTTT. This translates into CASSVTGDWQPQHF. The whole variable domain, remainder taken from reference TRBV19 and TRBJ1-5, is DGGITQSPKYLFRKEGQNVTLSCEQNLNHDAMYWYRQDPGQGLRLIYYSQIVNDFQKGDIAEGYSVSREKKESFPLTVTSAQKNPTAFYLCASSVTGDWQPQHFGDGTRLSIL.

The chain carries TRBV5-6 and TRBJ2-2, with 8 bases that match TRBD2. Germline values: CDR1 SGHDT, CDR2 YYEEEE. CDR3 length equals 15 residues. V lost 5 bases, J lost 1 base, and 4 bases stayed unmatched. CDR3 in amino acids: CASSTLAENTGELFF. DNA for the CDR3: TGTGCCAGCAGTACACTAGCGGAGAACACCGGGGAGCTGTTTTTT.

The chain uses TRBV11-3 and TRBJ2-3; D may be TRBD1 or TRBD2 (6 bases each). Trimming took 3 bases from V and 0 from J, leaving 10 bases between them. The germline CDR1 and CDR2 sequences are SGHNT and YENEEA. This CDR3 is built from 15 residues. The CDR3 spells CASSFTGTSTDTQYF. In DNA form, the CDR3 reads TGTGCCAGCAGCTTCACAGGGACTAGCACAGATACGCAGTATTTT.

V is TRBV5-1 and J is TRBJ2-3; 7 bases are a match to TRBD2. The CDR3 extends over 15 amino acids. Losses at the gene ends were 7 bases for V and 7 bases for J; bases not matched to a gene: 15. Germline V gives CDR1 SGHRS, CDR2 YFSETQ. CDR3 sequence: CASGPGGTTFYTQYF. CDR3 bases: TGCGCCAGCGGTCCGGGAGGAACGACCTTTTATACGCAGTATTTT.

Only one count was recorded for this clone. V and J are TRBV19 and TRBJ1-5; D unclear. Germline CDR1 and CDR2: LNHDA and SQIVND (reference sequence). Trimming removed 2 bases from V and 0 bases from J, with 11 bases in between. CDR3 size: 16 residues. As DNA, the CDR3 is TGTGCCAGTAGTATATTGCGGCAGAGTAGCAATCAGCCCCAGCATTTT. This encodes CASSILRQSSNQPQHF.

V gene TRBV30 combines with J gene TRBJ1-4, with D possibly being TRBD1 (6 bases). V was shortened by 3 bases and J by 4 bases, with 12 bases between the two germline ends. Germline CDR1 is GTSNPN and CDR2 is SVGIG (reference sequence). The CDR3 sequence is 14 residues long. CDR3 sequence reads: CAWRDSLLNEKLFF. The DNA of the CDR3 is TGTGCCTGGAGGGACAGCCTGCTTAATGAAAAACTGTTTTTT.

The table lists this clone with a few counts. This sequence joins TRBV7-2 and TRBJ1-1, with D possibly TRBD1 on 5 matching bases. Trimming cost V 1 base and J 1 base, with 7 bases left between them. The CDR3 has 14 residues. Looked up from germline, CDR1 is SGHTA and CDR2 is FQGNSA. The CDR3 protein is CASSLVGANTEAFF. The CDR3 nucleotides read TGTGCCAGCAGCTTAGTTGGGGCGAACACTGAAGCTTTCTTT. The full variable domain, in which reference TRBV7-2 and TRBJ1-1 provide the parts outside the CDR3, is GAGVSQSPSNKVTEKGKDVELRCDPISGHTALYWYRQSLGQGLEFLIYFQGNSAPDKSGLPSDRFSAERTGGSVSTLTIQRTQQEDSAVYLCASSLVGANTEAFFGQGTRLTVV.